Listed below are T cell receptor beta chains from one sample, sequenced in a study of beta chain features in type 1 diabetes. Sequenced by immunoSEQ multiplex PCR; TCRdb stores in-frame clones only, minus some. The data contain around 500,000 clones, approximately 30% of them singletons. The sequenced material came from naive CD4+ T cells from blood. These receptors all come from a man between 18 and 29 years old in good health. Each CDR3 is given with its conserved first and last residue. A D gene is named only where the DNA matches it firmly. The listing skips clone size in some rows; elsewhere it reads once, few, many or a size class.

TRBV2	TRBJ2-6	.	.	TGTGCCACAATCTTCGGGTCTGGGGCCAACGTCCTGACTTTC	CATIFGSGANVLTF
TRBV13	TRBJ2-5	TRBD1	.	TGTGCCAGCAGCCCTGGGACAGGGCGGGAGGAGACCCAGTACTTC	CASSPGTGREETQYF
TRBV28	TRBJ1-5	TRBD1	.	TGTGCCAGCAGTTTACCGCGACAGGGGCTGAGCAATCAGCCCCAGCATTTT	CASSLPRQGLSNQPQHF
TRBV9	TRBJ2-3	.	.	TGTGCCAGCAGCGTACTGGCATACACAGATACGCAGTATTTT	CASSVLAYTDTQYF
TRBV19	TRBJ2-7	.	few	TGTGCCAGTAGTATGACAGGAATGTCCTACGAGCAGTACTTC	CASSMTGMSYEQYF
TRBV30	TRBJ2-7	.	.	TGTGCCTGCCAGACAGTATACGAGCAGTACTTC	CACQTVYEQYF
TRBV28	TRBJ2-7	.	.	TGTGCCAGCGCTGGAGCCTACGAGCAGTACTTC	CASAGAYEQYF
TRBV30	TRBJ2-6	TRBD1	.	TGTGCCTGGGACCGGGACAGGGATCCCTCTGGGGCCAACGTCCTGACTTTC	CAWDRDRDPSGANVLTF
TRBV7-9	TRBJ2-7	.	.	TGTGCCAGCAGTCGGGATCTAGGACAGTTTTACGAGCAGTACTTC	CASSRDLGQFYEQYF
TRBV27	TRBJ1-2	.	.	TGTGCCAGCAGTTTGGCAGGGGCCGGGAACTATGGCTACACCTTC	CASSLAGAGNYGYTF
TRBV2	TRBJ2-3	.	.	TGTGCCAGCAGTGAAACCAGGGATACGCAGTATTTT	CASSETRDTQYF
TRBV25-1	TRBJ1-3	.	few	TGTGCCAGCAGTAACACGGCGGGTTACACCATATATTTT	CASSNTAGYTIYF
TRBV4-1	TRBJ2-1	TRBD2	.	TGCGCCAGCAGCCAACCCAGTAGGACTAGCGGGAGGGCTTGGAATGAGCAGTTCTTC	CASSQPSRTSGRAWNEQFF
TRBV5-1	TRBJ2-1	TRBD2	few	TGCGCCAGCAGACTACTTAGCGGGAGCTCCTACAATGAGCAGTTCTTC	CASRLLSGSSYNEQFF
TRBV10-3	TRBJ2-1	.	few	TGTGCCATCAGTGAGTTCCAATCGAACCCCAATGAGCAGTTCTTC	CAISEFQSNPNEQFF